Sequencing of this T cell receptor beta chain was carried out in a study of technical replicates of blood from a few donors. The data were produced by immunoSEQ multiplex PCR, yet TCRdb's version contains in-frame clones alone and is incomplete. Seen here are some 79,000 clones, around 94% observed once, and the top ten hold around 0.26%. V was pared by 3 bases and J by 2 bases, with 19 bases between. The CDR3 is 18 residues long. CDR1 is MDHEN and CDR2 is SYDVKM in the germline V gene. Sample: T cells isolated from PBMCs. V usage is TRBV28 and J usage is TRBJ2-2, with D unclear. This sequence originates from a human donor in good health. The CDR3 DNA reads as TGTGCCAGCAGTTTCAGTGCGGCCCGTAATAGAAACACCGGGGAGCTGTTTTTT. Its protein is CASSFSAARNRNTGELFF.